This TCR beta chain was recovered during a study of cytomegalovirus exposure and HLA in healthy donors. Broader study findings: The classifier reportedly diagnosed cytomegalovirus status with high specificity and sensitivity. Among TCR beta chains, those listed as cytomegalovirus-associated numbered approximately 150. Most sequenced TCRs were rare (though some public TCRs occurred in many donors).

The donors were in the approximately 130-subject validation cohort; that cohort was separate from the approximately 730-subject first cohort. Repertoires were generated with immunoSEQ multiplex PCR, while TCRdb's copy carries only in-frame clones and drops some. The sample includes about 350,000 clones, around 90% seen only once; the top ten take roughly 1.2%. Germline V lookup: CDR1 SGHNT, CDR2 YENEEA. V was pared by 5 bases and J by 5 bases, with 9 bases between. There are 13 residues in the CDR3. A remark on this clone: What it binds is unknown.

This receptor was identified in a woman aged 25-40 years in good health and CMV-seropositive. What was sequenced was PBMCs. The genes are TRBV11-3 and TRBJ1-4; D is ambiguous. The CDR3 bases are TGTGCCAGCAGCCCCGGGCCGAATGAAAAACTGTTTTTT. Protein sequence: CASSPGPNEKLFF.